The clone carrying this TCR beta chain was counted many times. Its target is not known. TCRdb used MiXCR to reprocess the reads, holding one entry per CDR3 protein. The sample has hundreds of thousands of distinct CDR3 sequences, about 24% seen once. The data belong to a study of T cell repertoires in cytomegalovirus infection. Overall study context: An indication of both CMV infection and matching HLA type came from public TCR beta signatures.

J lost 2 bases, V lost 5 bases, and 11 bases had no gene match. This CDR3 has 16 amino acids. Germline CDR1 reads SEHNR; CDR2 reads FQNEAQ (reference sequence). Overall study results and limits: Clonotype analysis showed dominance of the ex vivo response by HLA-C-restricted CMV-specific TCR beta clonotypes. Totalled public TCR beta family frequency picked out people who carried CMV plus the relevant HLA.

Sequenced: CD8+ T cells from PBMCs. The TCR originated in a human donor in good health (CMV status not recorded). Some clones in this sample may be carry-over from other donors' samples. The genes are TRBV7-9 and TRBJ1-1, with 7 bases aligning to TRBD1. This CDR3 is CASSHPRTGANTEAFF. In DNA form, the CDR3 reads TGTGCCAGCAGCCATCCTCGGACAGGCGCAAACACTGAAGCTTTCTTT.